A selection of T cell receptor beta chains follows, all from one sample in a study of control samples from healthy donors and cancer patients. Only in-frame clones appear in the TCRdb table, and some are missing; sequencing was by immunoSEQ multiplex PCR. The repertoire holds more than 110,000 clones, just under 95% seen once, with about 10% in the top ten. The sequenced material came from blood. These receptors were taken from a man aged 25 to 40 in good health. Both conserved end residues are part of each CDR3. The D gene is left open where the match is weak. Clone size is not always given. Where it is, it says once, few, many or a class for expanded clones.

D,size,V,J,CDR3,DNA
-,few,TRBV21-1,TRBJ1-1,CASSNRGVVTEAFF,TGTGCCAGCAGCAACAGGGGGGTCGTCACTGAAGCTTTCTTT
-,-,TRBV28,TRBJ1-2,CASSLPAGPQYGYTF,TGTGCCAGCAGTTTGCCCGCCGGGCCTCAATATGGCTACACCTTC
TRBD2,-,TRBV7-9,TRBJ2-5,CASSLPSQTGTSGLGQYF,TGTGCCAGCAGCCTACCCAGCCAAACCGGGACTAGCGGTCTAGGCCAGTACTTC
TRBD1,-,TRBV7-8,TRBJ1-1,CASSHSGGLTEAFF,TGTGCCAGCAGCCACTCAGGGGGTTTGACTGAAGCTTTCTTT
-,-,TRBV19,TRBJ2-1,CASSITIHNEQFF,TGTGCCAGTAGTATAACAATTCACAATGAGCAGTTCTTC
-,-,TRBV30,TRBJ1-2,CAWRIEDLNYGYTF,TGTGCCTGGAGGATTGAGGACCTTAACTATGGCTACACCTTC
TRBD2,-,TRBV29-1,TRBJ2-7,CSVLSGSYEQYF,TGCAGCGTACTTAGCGGGAGTTACGAGCAGTACTTC
-,once,TRBV15,TRBJ1-5,CATSRVGVLNQPQHF,TGTGCCACCAGCAGAGTTGGGGTTCTCAATCAGCCCCAGCATTTT
TRBD1,-,TRBV5-8,TRBJ2-7,CAGRRTGGLGYEQYF,TGTGCCGGTAGAAGAACAGGGGGGTTAGGCTACGAGCAGTACTTC
-,-,TRBV28,TRBJ1-2,CASSSIQGYGYTF,TGTGCCAGCAGTTCAATCCAGGGTTATGGCTACACCTTC
-,-,TRBV28,TRBJ1-6,CASSSPKRGAGSPLHF,TGTGCCAGCAGTTCCCCCAAAAGGGGTGCGGGGTCACCCCTCCACTTT
-,-,TRBV7-2,TRBJ1-1,CASSPSGGQNTEAFF,TGTGCCAGCAGCCCAAGCGGGGGGCAGAACACTGAAGCTTTCTTT
-,-,TRBV15,TRBJ1-5,CATSPTTDQPQHF,TGTGCCACCAGTCCTACTACCGATCAGCCCCAGCATTTT
-,once,TRBV6-6,TRBJ1-3,CASMRTADSGNTIYF,TGTGCCAGTATGAGGACAGCCGACTCTGGAAACACCATATATTTT
-,-,TRBV30,TRBJ1-1,CAWRALGGRNTEAFF,TGTGCCTGGAGAGCCCTTGGGGGTCGGAACACTGAAGCTTTCTTT
TRBD1,-,TRBV29-1,TRBJ2-2,CSATGVNTGELFF,TGCAGCGCTACAGGGGTGAACACCGGGGAGCTGTTTTTT
TRBD2,-,TRBV3-1/TRBV3-2,TRBJ2-3,CASSLAGGGGDTQYF,TGTGCCAGCAGTTTAGCGGGAGGCGGAGGCGATACGCAGTATTTT
-,-,TRBV28,TRBJ1-3,CATSYRGSGNTIYF,TGTGCCACCTCCTACAGAGGTTCGGGAAACACCATATATTTT
-,-,TRBV5-8,TRBJ2-3,CASSLESGSGTDTQYF,TGTGCCAGCAGCTTGGAGTCGGGGTCGGGTACAGATACGCAGTATTTT
-,-,TRBV9,TRBJ1-2,CASSDPGLDYGYTF,TGTGCCAGCAGCGACCCCGGGCTGGACTATGGCTACACCTTC
-,-,TRBV12-1,TRBJ1-2,CASSFGGRSCYANYGYTF,TGTGCCAGCAGCTTCGGCGGTCGGAGTTGTTACGCCAACTATGGCTACACCTTC
-,-,TRBV27,TRBJ2-2,CASSWQATGELFF,TGTGCCAGCAGTTGGCAGGCTACCGGGGAGCTGTTTTTT
TRBD2,-,TRBV7-9,TRBJ2-2,CASFGGRHTGELFF,TGTGCCAGCTTTGGCGGGAGACACACCGGGGAGCTGTTTTTT
-,-,TRBV28,TRBJ2-2,CASSFRTGIVGELFF,TGTGCCAGCAGTTTTCGCACAGGGATCGTCGGGGAGCTGTTTTTT
-,-,TRBV28,TRBJ2-7,CASSFPLRQRTYEQYF,TGTGCCAGCAGTTTTCCTCTCAGACAGCGTACCTACGAGCAGTACTTC
-,once,TRBV14,TRBJ2-1,CASSQKGTGYPYNEQFF,TGTGCCAGCAGCCAAAAAGGTACAGGGTATCCCTACAATGAGCAGTTCTTC
-,-,TRBV28,TRBJ1-1,CASRPPGFAEAFF,TGTGCCAGCAGGCCCCCCGGTTTCGCTGAAGCTTTCTTT
-,-,TRBV11-3,TRBJ2-2,CASSPRGPGSYTGELFF,TGTGCCAGCAGCCCGCGCGGCCCAGGGTCGTACACCGGGGAGCTGTTTTTT
-,-,TRBV10-3,TRBJ1-3,CAISEVFTLSGNTIYF,TGTGCCATCAGTGAGGTGTTCACTCTCTCTGGAAACACCATATATTTT
TRBD1,-,TRBV30,TRBJ2-7,CAWRRNVGTGSIDEQYF,TGTGCCTGGAGAAGGAATGTAGGGACAGGGTCTATTGACGAGCAGTACTTC
-,-,TRBV2,TRBJ1-3,CASTTDLSGNTIYF,TGTGCCAGCACGACGGATCTCTCTGGAAACACCATATATTTT
-,-,TRBV11-2,TRBJ1-3,CASSLVGFDGNTIYF,TGTGCCAGCAGCTTAGTCGGATTCGATGGAAACACCATATATTTT
-,-,TRBV5-5,TRBJ2-1,CASSLGFDLKHNEQFF,TGTGCCAGCAGCTTGGGGTTCGACCTCAAGCACAATGAGCAGTTCTTC
-,-,TRBV5-4,TRBJ1-3,CASSSGHGAGNTIYF,TGTGCCAGCAGCTCGGGACACGGAGCTGGAAACACCATATATTTT
-,-,TRBV6-5,TRBJ2-7,CASRRTREAYEQYF,TGTGCCAGCAGACGGACTCGGGAAGCATACGAGCAGTACTTC
-,-,TRBV6-6,TRBJ2-7,CASRETKVYEQYF,TGTGCCAGCAGGGAGACTAAGGTCTACGAGCAGTACTTC
-,-,TRBV30,TRBJ2-3,CAWSFTRTDTQYF,TGTGCCTGGAGTTTTACTCGTACAGATACGCAGTATTTT
-,once,TRBV11-2,TRBJ2-1,CASSLDTQGFSYNEQFF,TGTGCCAGCAGCTTAGATACTCAGGGTTTCTCCTACAATGAGCAGTTCTTC
-,-,TRBV29-1,TRBJ1-4,CSVEVAGANEKLFF,TGCAGCGTTGAAGTCGCGGGTGCTAATGAAAAACTGTTTTTT
TRBD2,-,TRBV7-9,TRBJ2-2,CASSSGGRAGFLGELFF,TGTGCCAGCAGCTCGGGCGGGAGGGCCGGATTTCTCGGGGAGCTGTTTTTT
TRBD2,-,TRBV27,TRBJ2-2,CASSSKRLAGEQTGELFF,TGTGCCAGCAGTTCCAAAAGACTAGCGGGAGAACAAACCGGGGAGCTGTTTTTT
-,-,TRBV10-2,TRBJ2-7,CASSESMEAYEQYF,TGCGCCAGCAGTGAGTCGATGGAAGCCTACGAGCAGTACTTC
-,once,TRBV7-2,TRBJ1-1,CASSPGQNTEAFF,TGTGCCAGCAGCCCGGGACAGAACACTGAAGCTTTCTTT
-,once,TRBV6-5,TRBJ2-3,CASQGRPSTDTQYF,TGTGCCAGCCAGGGGCGGCCTAGCACAGATACGCAGTATTTT
-,-,TRBV7-2,TRBJ2-7,CASSFRTGFAYEQYF,TGTGCCAGCAGCTTCCGAACAGGGTTTGCGTACGAGCAGTACTTC
TRBD2,-,TRBV19,TRBJ2-3,CASSVGLAEYTDTQYF,TGTGCCAGTAGTGTAGGACTAGCGGAATACACAGATACGCAGTATTTT
TRBD1,-,TRBV18,TRBJ1-2,CASSAGQGIVYGYTF,TGTGCCAGCTCAGCGGGACAGGGAATTGTCTATGGCTACACCTTC
-,-,TRBV3-1/TRBV3-2,TRBJ1-2,CASSQAKGNYGYTF,TGTGCCAGCAGCCAAGCAAAGGGGAACTATGGCTACACCTTC
-,-,TRBV2,TRBJ1-2,CASSITGIDGYTF,TGTGCCAGCAGCATTACAGGGATCGATGGCTACACCTTC
-,-,TRBV11-3,TRBJ2-1,CASSPHGRPSSYNEQFF,TGTGCCAGCAGCCCCCATGGGCGGCCCAGCTCCTACAATGAGCAGTTCTTC
-,-,TRBV19,TRBJ1-1,CASSIDHSGAVAEAFF,TGTGCCAGTAGTATAGATCATAGCGGGGCTGTCGCTGAAGCTTTCTTT
TRBD1,-,TRBV7-9,TRBJ2-7,CASSPRQGGHEQYF,TGTGCCAGCAGCCCCCGACAGGGGGGGCACGAGCAGTACTTC
-,-,TRBV6-2/TRBV6-3,TRBJ2-6,CASSDLSGANVLTF,TGTGCCAGCAGTGACCTCTCTGGGGCCAACGTCCTGACTTTC